The sequence of this TCR beta chain was determined in a study of long-term antiretroviral therapy in people with HIV. Whole-study results and caveats: HIV repertoires covered narrower CDR3 length ranges than controls did. On ART adherence, viral resistance or therapy changes, no data were available.

Note on this clone: The antigen remains undetermined.

Ahead of DNA extraction, samples held roughly 1-10 million cryopreserved PBMC each. At survey level, the immunoSEQ assay was run in its v3.0 version. This table comes from immunoSEQ multiplex PCR, and its TCRdb copy is limited to in-frame clones, with some not included. Seen here are roughly 32,000 clones, 95% to 98% observed once, and the top ten hold approximately 2%. With 4 bases removed from V and 0 bases from J, the gap between germline ends came to 3 bases. The CDR3 totals 12 residues. CDR1 is SGHAT, CDR2 FQNNGV, per germline. The sequencing here drew on unsorted PBMCs, taken 7.6 years after starting antiretroviral therapy. The J gene is TRBJ2-5, the V gene TRBV11-2; D gene unclear. This clonotype originated in a man aged 30 to 45 with HIV. DNA for the CDR3: TGTGCCAGCAGCTCGCACCAAGAGACCCAGTACTTC. It yields the protein CASSSHQETQYF.